These 23 T cell receptor beta chains came from one sample sequenced in a study of T-cell memory formation after mild COVID-19. Each CDR3 protein gets one entry after TCRdb re-called the 5' RACE reads with MiXCR. The repertoire includes around 250,000 distinct CDR3 sequences, 15% to 20% of them detected once, and approximately 25% sits in the top ten. Sample: PBMCs or a T cell subset sorted from them (not recorded which). The receptors come from a young man who had mild COVID-19 (a few samples of this study predate the infection). Cell type and time point are not known.

The chain uses TRBV29-1 and TRBJ1-2, with a weak D call TRBD1 (5 bases). Germline assignment: CDR1 SQVTM and CDR2 ANQGSEA. Trimming stripped 1 base from V and 4 bases from J, with 16 bases between. The CDR3 contains 15 residues. CDR3 region: CSVEGWVRGPYGYTF. CDR3 nucleotide sequence: TGCAGCGTTGAAGGTTGGGTGAGGGGCCCCTATGGCTACACCTTC.

This clonotype was detected only a few times. The chain joins TRBV7-9 to TRBJ2-3; the D gene could be TRBD1 or TRBD2 (5 bases each). Per germline, CDR1 SEHNR and CDR2 FQNEAQ (reference sequence). V was cut by 4 bases and J by 4 bases, with 12 bases left in between. The CDR3 consists of 14 residues. The CDR3 region has the DNA TGTGCCAGCAGCTACCGGGGCCTGGCAGATACGCAGTATTTT. Amino acids: CASSYRGLADTQYF.

This clonotype has more than one count but fewer than ten. V gene TRBV4-3 combines with J gene TRBJ1-5; D unresolved. The CDR3 sequence is 14 residues long. Trimming left V 4 bases short and J 7 bases short, with 14 bases between. Germline CDR1 reads LGHNA; CDR2 reads YSLEER. The CDR3 protein is CASSRHVGGQPQHF. CDR3 bases: TGCGCCAGCAGCCGCCACGTGGGTGGGCAGCCCCAGCATTTT.

CDR3 bases: TGCGCCAGCAGCCAAGAGTCCTACAATGAGCAGTTCTTC. The encoded protein is CASSQESYNEQFF. The rearrangement uses TRBV4-3 and TRBJ2-1, with unresolved D. The germline V and J ends were trimmed by 0 bases and 1 base, with 1 base remaining between them. The CDR3 contains 13 residues. Per the germline V gene, CDR1 is LGHNA and CDR2 is YSLEER.

This clonotype was seen ten or more times. The junction and the germline gene differ at one end; a read error may be behind it. DNA for the CDR3: TGTGCCAGCGGGTCCGTGCGGCACTTC. This translates into CASGSVRHF. The chain is built from TRBV2 and TRBJ2-5, with no clear D. The CDR3 runs to 9 residues. Per the germline V gene, CDR1 is SNHLY and CDR2 is FYNNEI. The whole variable domain, remainder taken from reference TRBV2 and TRBJ2-5, is EPEVTQTPSHQVTQMGQEVILRCVPISNHLYFYWYRQILGQKVEFLVSFYNNEISEKSEIFDDQFSVERPDGSNFTLKIRSTKLEDSAMYFCASGSVRHFGPGTRLLVL.

The chain is built from TRBV11-1 and TRBJ2-7, with TRBD1 matching over 8 bases. Germline trimming cut 5 bases from V and 5 bases from J; bases unmatched to any gene: 2. From germline, CDR1 is SGHAT and CDR2 FQDESV (reference sequence). The CDR3 runs to 12 residues. The CDR3 here is CASSGQGHEQYV. CDR3 in DNA: TGTGCCAGCAGCGGACAGGGTCACGAGCAGTACGTC.

This clonotype was recorded a few times. The J gene is TRBJ1-1, the V gene TRBV29-1, with TRBD1 matching over 7 bases. V trimming: 1 base; J trimming: 4 bases; junction bases outside the gene matches: 9. The CDR3 loop spans 15 amino acids. CDR1 is SQVTM and CDR2 is ANQGSEA in the germline V gene. Written as DNA, the CDR3 is TGCAGCGTTGAAGGGGACAGCATAACCTCCACTGAAGCTTTCTTT. It codes for CSVEGDSITSTEAFF.

The chain combines TRBV11-2 with TRBJ2-5; D possibly matches TRBD1 or TRBD2 (5 bases each). Per the germline V gene, CDR1 is SGHAT and CDR2 is FQNNGV. V shed 5 bases and J shed 4 bases, with 17 bases lying between them. The CDR3 contains 15 residues. The CDR3 loop reads CASSPMRGRGETQYF. As DNA, the CDR3 is TGTGCCAGCAGCCCCATGAGGGGACGCGGAGAGACCCAGTACTTC.

There are a few counts of this clonotype. The chain is built from TRBV4-1 and TRBJ2-5, with unresolved D. This CDR3 is 13 amino acids long. CDR1 and CDR2 (germline): MGHRA, YSYEKL. Trimming shortened V by 7 bases and J by 5 bases, and 14 bases separated the two germline ends. In nucleotides, the CDR3 is TGCGCCAGCACTCGGACCCCCGGGGAGACCCAGTACTTC. Encoded protein: CASTRTPGETQYF.

The J gene is TRBJ2-1, the V gene TRBV5-1, with TRBD2 matching 9 bases. With 4 bases clipped from V and 9 bases from J, the junction kept 11 bases outside the gene matches. This CDR3 spans 15 amino acids. The germline gives CDR1 SGHRS, CDR2 YFSETQ. The CDR3 is CASSRDLAGSFEQFF. The CDR3 region has the DNA TGCGCCAGCAGCCGGGACCTAGCGGGGTCCTTTGAGCAGTTCTTC.

This clonotype was seen many times. V is TRBV4-1 and J is TRBJ1-1; a possible D gene is TRBD1 (5 bases). With 0 bases removed from V and 5 bases from J, the gap between germline ends came to 10 bases. Germline CDR1 and CDR2: MGHRA and YSYEKL. This CDR3 has 14 residues. The DNA of the CDR3 is TGCGCCAGCAGCCAAGAATGGGGGGAGACTGAAGCTTTCTTT. It yields the protein CASSQEWGETEAFF.

This clonotype was counted a few times. V and J are TRBV5-6 and TRBJ2-3; D is perhaps TRBD1 (6 bases). Trimming took off 3 bases at V and 2 bases at J, with 13 bases between the two ends. The germline CDR1 and CDR2 sequences are SGHDT and YYEEEE. The CDR3 is 15 residues long. CDR3 DNA sequence: TGTGCCAGCAGCTGGACAGCGACCAACACAGATACGCAGTATTTT. This encodes CASSWTATNTDTQYF.

This clonotype has just a few counts. This chain links TRBV4-3 with TRBJ2-2, with D perhaps matching TRBD2 (6 bases). Trimming shortened V by 0 bases and J by 1 base, and 12 bases separated the two germline ends. Per germline, CDR1 LGHNA and CDR2 YSLEER. The CDR3 is 17 amino acids. In DNA, the CDR3 is TGCGCCAGCAGCCAAGATCCCCAGGGACTGAACACCGGGGAGCTGTTTTTT. It specifies CASSQDPQGLNTGELFF.

This rearrangement joins TRBV7-6 to TRBJ2-1, with a tentative D call TRBD2 (6 bases). The CDR3 extends over 15 amino acids. Germline V gene lookup returns CDR1 SGHVS and CDR2 FNYEAQ. Trimming cost V 4 bases and J 4 bases, with 14 bases left between them. The CDR3 region has the DNA TGTGCCAGCAGCTACTCTGCGGGGCCTTACAATGAGCAGTTCTTC. Translated: CASSYSAGPYNEQFF.

In its sample, this clonotype was seen many times. The genes are TRBV7-9 and TRBJ1-1, with 7 bases fitting TRBD1. V lost 5 bases, J lost 7 bases, and 1 base stayed unmatched. The CDR3 loop spans 11 amino acids. Germline-derived CDR1 and CDR2 are SEHNR and FQNEAQ (reference sequence). The CDR3 is CASSRQGEAFF. CDR3 DNA sequence: TGTGCCAGCAGCCGACAGGGTGAAGCTTTCTTT.

V is TRBV15 and J is TRBJ2-5, with D perhaps matching TRBD1 or TRBD2 (5 bases each). Germline CDR1 LNHNV, CDR2 YYDKDF (reference sequence). V lost 2 bases to trimming and J lost 2 bases, with 21 bases between them. CDR3 size: 18 residues. DNA for the CDR3: TGTGCCACCAGCAGACGGTCCCTGGAATCTTGGGGGCAAGAGACCCAGTACTTC. Its protein product is CATSRRSLESWGQETQYF.

The chain employs TRBV2 and TRBJ2-5; 7 bases map to TRBD1. The CDR3 is 16 residues long. V dropped 6 bases and J dropped 5; count of bases not matched to a gene: 15. Germline values: CDR1 SNHLY, CDR2 FYNNEI. The CDR3, as DNA: TGTGCCAGCAGCGCCGGCGACAGGGTCGGAAGCGAGACCCAGTACTTC. It encodes CASSAGDRVGSETQYF.

The J gene is TRBJ2-5, the V gene TRBV28, with D maybe TRBD1 (5 bases). The CDR3 contains 14 residues. Between the trimmed V and J ends, which lost 3 bases and 4 bases, there was a span of 12 bases. The germline CDR1 and CDR2 sequences are MDHEN and SYDVKM. CDR3: CASSFAGARETQYF. Written as DNA, the CDR3 is TGTGCCAGCAGTTTTGCTGGGGCCCGAGAGACCCAGTACTTC.

This clonotype was detected only a few times. The chain joins TRBV5-4 to TRBJ1-1; the D gene is possibly TRBD1 (6 bases). V shed 4 bases and J shed 4 bases, with 14 bases lying between them. The germline CDR1 and CDR2 sequences are SGHNT and YYREEE (reference sequence). There are 14 residues in the CDR3. In DNA form, the CDR3 reads TGTGCCAGCAGCCCAATACAGGGTGGCACTGAAGCTTTCTTT. Translation: CASSPIQGGTEAFF.

The CDR3 region has the DNA TGTGCCAGCAGTCCCGGACAGTCAACTAATGAAAAACTGTTTTTT. This gives the protein CASSPGQSTNEKLFF. This chain uses TRBV12-3 or TRBV12-4 with TRBJ1-4, with D possibly being TRBD1 (6 bases). The CDR3 is made up of 15 amino acids. The V gene lost 5 bases and the J gene lost 0 bases, with 10 bases spanning the gap.

The chain combines TRBV12-3 or TRBV12-4 with TRBJ2-2; D unclear. The CDR3 is 14 residues long. Trimming took off 1 base at V and 0 bases at J, with 3 bases between the two ends. The DNA of the CDR3 is TGTGCCAGCAGTTTAGTTCCGAACACCGGGGAGCTGTTTTTT. This codes for CASSLVPNTGELFF.

This clonotype came up a few times. J is TRBJ2-3 and V is TRBV5-1; D is undetermined. CDR3 size: 12 residues. The germline V and J ends were trimmed by 3 bases and 2 bases, with 4 bases remaining between them. The germline V gene has CDR1 SGHRS and CDR2 YFSETQ. The CDR3 coding sequence is TGCGCCAGCAGCTCCTACACAGATACGCAGTATTTT. Translating gives CASSSYTDTQYF.

The V and J genes are TRBV5-4 and TRBJ2-5; D uncertain. The CDR3 spans 15 residues. Per the germline V gene, CDR1 is SGHNT and CDR2 is YYREEE (reference sequence). V was cut by 7 bases and J by 2 bases, with 18 bases left in between. The CDR3 DNA follows: TGTGCCAGCCGACTCGGGTGGACGGATCAAGAGACCCAGTACTTC. Its protein is CASRLGWTDQETQYF.